This is a list of T cell receptor beta chains from one sample in a study of shared clonotypes between healthy human individuals. This table comes from immunoSEQ multiplex PCR, and its TCRdb copy is limited to in-frame clones, with some not included. Of approximately 590,000 clones listed, less than 97% are singletons. The material sequenced was naive CD8+ T cells sorted from blood. These receptors were obtained from a woman in her thirties in good health. Both conserved end residues are part of each CDR3. The order of the fields is V gene, D gene, clone size, J gene, CDR3 protein, CDR3 DNA. A D gene is named only where the DNA matches it firmly. A clone size is listed for some rows: how often the clone was seen (once, few, many), or a class if it is expanded.

v_call: TRBV18; d_call: NA; clone_size: NA; j_call: TRBJ1-5; cdr3_aa: CASSPEGGYQPQHF; cdr3_nt: TGTGCCAGCTCACCAGAAGGGGGTTATCAGCCCCAGCATTTT
v_call: TRBV6-1; d_call: NA; clone_size: once; j_call: TRBJ2-2; cdr3_aa: CASSEVDNDTGELFF; cdr3_nt: TGTGCCAGCAGTGAAGTGGACAACGACACCGGGGAGCTGTTTTTT
v_call: TRBV6-5; d_call: NA; clone_size: NA; j_call: TRBJ2-7; cdr3_aa: CASSYNLGLSYEQYF; cdr3_nt: TGTGCCAGCAGTTACAATTTGGGGCTCTCCTACGAGCAGTACTTC
v_call: TRBV29-1; d_call: TRBD2; clone_size: NA; j_call: TRBJ2-7; cdr3_aa: CSVLEKWGGSSYEQYF; cdr3_nt: TGCAGCGTTTTGGAAAAATGGGGAGGGAGCTCCTACGAGCAGTACTTC
v_call: TRBV28; d_call: TRBD1; clone_size: NA; j_call: TRBJ1-4; cdr3_aa: CASKIQGRSGEKLFF; cdr3_nt: TGTGCCAGCAAAATACAGGGGCGATCGGGAGAAAAACTGTTTTTT
v_call: TRBV2; d_call: NA; clone_size: NA; j_call: TRBJ1-5; cdr3_aa: CASSEAWGGRDQPQHF; cdr3_nt: TGTGCCAGCAGTGAAGCTTGGGGCGGGAGGGATCAGCCCCAGCATTTT
v_call: TRBV9; d_call: TRBD2; clone_size: NA; j_call: TRBJ2-7; cdr3_aa: CASSPRELAGGEQYF; cdr3_nt: TGTGCCAGCAGCCCAAGGGAGCTAGCGGGAGGGGAGCAGTACTTC
v_call: TRBV5-6; d_call: TRBD1; clone_size: NA; j_call: TRBJ2-7; cdr3_aa: CASSSGQGDDEQYF; cdr3_nt: TGTGCCAGCAGCTCGGGACAGGGGGATGACGAGCAGTACTTC
v_call: TRBV5-4; d_call: NA; clone_size: NA; j_call: TRBJ2-7; cdr3_aa: CASSLGRLVVAQPSYEQYF; cdr3_nt: TGTGCCAGCAGCTTGGGTAGACTCGTGGTAGCCCAGCCCTCCTACGAGCAGTACTTC
v_call: TRBV6-5; d_call: NA; clone_size: NA; j_call: TRBJ2-1; cdr3_aa: CASSSVAESSYNEQFF; cdr3_nt: TGTGCCAGCAGTTCTGTAGCGGAAAGCTCCTACAATGAGCAGTTCTTC
v_call: TRBV4-1; d_call: NA; clone_size: once; j_call: TRBJ1-1; cdr3_aa: CASSPPAGGTEAFF; cdr3_nt: TGCGCCAGCAGCCCCCCGGCGGGCGGCACTGAAGCTTTCTTT
v_call: TRBV6-1; d_call: TRBD2; clone_size: NA; j_call: TRBJ2-7; cdr3_aa: CASSEPPAGSFIGEQYF; cdr3_nt: TGTGCCAGCAGTGAACCCCCAGCGGGGTCCTTTATTGGCGAGCAGTACTTC
v_call: TRBV6-1; d_call: NA; clone_size: NA; j_call: TRBJ1-2; cdr3_aa: CASSEGRIHYGYTF; cdr3_nt: TGTGCCAGCAGTGAGGGGAGGATTCACTATGGCTACACCTTC
v_call: TRBV10-1; d_call: TRBD2; clone_size: NA; j_call: TRBJ2-3; cdr3_aa: CASSATSGSLYTQYF; cdr3_nt: TGCGCCAGCAGTGCGACTAGCGGGAGTTTGTATACGCAGTATTTT
v_call: TRBV18; d_call: NA; clone_size: NA; j_call: TRBJ1-2; cdr3_aa: CASSPPGTLNYGYTF; cdr3_nt: TGTGCCAGCTCACCGCCCGGGACGCTGAACTATGGCTACACCTTC
v_call: TRBV7-9; d_call: NA; clone_size: NA; j_call: TRBJ2-7; cdr3_aa: CASSSWDIGKGYEQYF; cdr3_nt: TGTGCCAGCAGCTCGTGGGACATTGGAAAAGGGTACGAGCAGTACTTC
v_call: TRBV7-8; d_call: TRBD2; clone_size: NA; j_call: TRBJ2-3; cdr3_aa: CASSAGLAGGGIVTDTQYF; cdr3_nt: TGTGCCAGCAGCGCAGGACTAGCGGGAGGGGGGATTGTCACAGATACGCAGTATTTT
v_call: TRBV29-1; d_call: TRBD1; clone_size: NA; j_call: TRBJ1-1; cdr3_aa: CSVLRGLEAFF; cdr3_nt: TGCAGCGTTCTCAGGGGGCTTGAAGCTTTCTTT
v_call: TRBV7-9; d_call: NA; clone_size: NA; j_call: TRBJ1-4; cdr3_aa: CASSFRVSATNEKLFF; cdr3_nt: TGTGCCAGCAGCTTTAGGGTTTCTGCAACTAATGAAAAACTGTTTTTT
v_call: TRBV5-1; d_call: NA; clone_size: NA; j_call: TRBJ2-1; cdr3_aa: CASSLEQFYNEQFF; cdr3_nt: TGCGCCAGCAGCTTGGAGCAGTTCTACAATGAGCAGTTCTTC
v_call: TRBV29-1; d_call: NA; clone_size: NA; j_call: TRBJ1-2; cdr3_aa: CSVPQGSRGYGYTF; cdr3_nt: TGCAGCGTCCCGCAGGGCAGCCGCGGATATGGCTACACCTTC
v_call: TRBV5-4; d_call: TRBD2; clone_size: NA; j_call: TRBJ2-7; cdr3_aa: CASSPGTSGPSYEQYF; cdr3_nt: TGTGCCAGCAGCCCCGGGACTAGCGGGCCGTCCTACGAGCAGTACTTC
v_call: TRBV28; d_call: NA; clone_size: once; j_call: TRBJ2-7; cdr3_aa: CASSLVRGTYEQYF; cdr3_nt: TGTGCCAGCAGTTTAGTTCGGGGGACCTACGAGCAGTACTTC
v_call: TRBV29-1; d_call: NA; clone_size: NA; j_call: TRBJ2-2; cdr3_aa: CSVGPREHTGELFF; cdr3_nt: TGCAGCGTTGGCCCTCGGGAGCACACCGGGGAGCTGTTTTTT
v_call: TRBV10-2; d_call: TRBD2; clone_size: NA; j_call: TRBJ2-3; cdr3_aa: CASSESTSGRASDTQYF; cdr3_nt: TGCGCCAGCAGTGAGTCGACTAGCGGGAGGGCGTCAGATACGCAGTATTTT
v_call: TRBV6-6; d_call: NA; clone_size: NA; j_call: TRBJ1-3; cdr3_aa: CASSYYRDKGNTIYF; cdr3_nt: TGTGCCAGCAGTTACTACAGAGATAAAGGAAACACCATATATTTT
v_call: TRBV15; d_call: NA; clone_size: NA; j_call: TRBJ1-5; cdr3_aa: CATADSHSNQPQHF; cdr3_nt: TGTGCCACCGCGGACAGCCATAGCAATCAGCCCCAGCATTTT
v_call: TRBV2; d_call: NA; clone_size: NA; j_call: TRBJ2-1; cdr3_aa: CASRVAALYNEQFF; cdr3_nt: TGTGCCAGCAGGGTAGCGGCCCTCTACAATGAGCAGTTCTTC
v_call: TRBV28; d_call: NA; clone_size: NA; j_call: TRBJ1-1; cdr3_aa: CASFRMGNTEAFF; cdr3_nt: TGTGCCAGCTTTCGTATGGGGAACACTGAAGCTTTCTTT
v_call: TRBV2; d_call: NA; clone_size: NA; j_call: TRBJ2-6; cdr3_aa: CASSEDSSGANVLTF; cdr3_nt: TGTGCCAGCAGTGAAGACAGCTCTGGGGCCAACGTCCTGACTTTC
v_call: TRBV7-9; d_call: TRBD2; clone_size: NA; j_call: TRBJ2-4; cdr3_aa: CASSLFASGSLAKNIQYF; cdr3_nt: TGTGCCAGCAGCTTATTCGCTAGCGGGAGCTTAGCCAAAAACATTCAGTACTTC
v_call: TRBV5-1; d_call: TRBD1; clone_size: few; j_call: TRBJ1-5; cdr3_aa: CASSLGTGIGQPQHF; cdr3_nt: TGCGCCAGCAGCTTGGGGACAGGGATCGGTCAGCCCCAGCATTTT
v_call: TRBV11-2; d_call: TRBD2; clone_size: NA; j_call: TRBJ2-1; cdr3_aa: CASSLYNPSGSRSYNEQFF; cdr3_nt: TGTGCCAGCAGCTTATATAACCCTAGCGGGAGTAGGTCCTACAATGAGCAGTTCTTC
v_call: TRBV21-1; d_call: NA; clone_size: NA; j_call: TRBJ2-7; cdr3_aa: CASSKQGLYEQYF; cdr3_nt: TGTGCCAGCAGCAAGCAGGGTCTATACGAGCAGTACTTC
v_call: TRBV27; d_call: NA; clone_size: NA; j_call: TRBJ1-1; cdr3_aa: CASSLSFGGNTEAFF; cdr3_nt: TGTGCCAGCAGTTTATCGTTCGGGGGGAACACTGAAGCTTTCTTT
v_call: TRBV13; d_call: NA; clone_size: NA; j_call: TRBJ1-1; cdr3_aa: CASSLQAAEAFF; cdr3_nt: TGTGCCAGCAGCTTACAGGCAGCCGAAGCTTTCTTT
v_call: TRBV4-2; d_call: TRBD2; clone_size: NA; j_call: TRBJ2-7; cdr3_aa: CASSQGASGRNEQYF; cdr3_nt: TGTGCCAGCAGCCAAGGGGCTAGCGGGAGGAACGAGCAGTACTTC
v_call: TRBV11-2; d_call: NA; clone_size: NA; j_call: TRBJ1-5; cdr3_aa: CASSPEGNQPQHF; cdr3_nt: TGTGCCAGCAGCCCGGAGGGCAATCAGCCCCAGCATTTT
v_call: TRBV19; d_call: NA; clone_size: NA; j_call: TRBJ1-5; cdr3_aa: CASRGRGGQPQHF; cdr3_nt: TGTGCCAGTAGAGGGAGGGGGGGCCAGCCCCAGCATTTT
v_call: TRBV15; d_call: NA; clone_size: NA; j_call: TRBJ1-5; cdr3_aa: CATSRDLGSQPQHF; cdr3_nt: TGTGCCACCAGCAGAGATCTTGGGTCTCAGCCCCAGCATTTT
v_call: TRBV28; d_call: TRBD2; clone_size: NA; j_call: TRBJ2-7; cdr3_aa: CASSSGGGSSEQYF; cdr3_nt: TGTGCCAGCAGTTCGGGCGGGGGATCTTCCGAGCAGTACTTC
v_call: TRBV9; d_call: NA; clone_size: NA; j_call: TRBJ2-3; cdr3_aa: CASSGQDSAQYF; cdr3_nt: TGTGCCAGCAGCGGGCAGGATTCGGCGCAGTATTTT
v_call: TRBV28; d_call: NA; clone_size: NA; j_call: TRBJ2-7; cdr3_aa: CASSNLRREQRNEQYF; cdr3_nt: TGTGCCAGCAGCAACCTTCGCCGGGAGCAGAGGAACGAGCAGTACTTC